This T cell receptor (beta chain) was recorded in a study of identical twins (dated by TCRdb to 2016 to 2017). Turning to the overall study: The study deep-sequenced TCR alpha and beta repertoires from monozygotic twins, unrelated adults of various ages and cord blood to test whether fetal clonotypes persist. To rule out contamination, replicate twin experiments were performed at different times with different library preparation protocols. Broad study findings and their caveats: Fewer insertions were carried by abundant cord blood beta clonotypes, a similar but weaker trend appeared in young adult naive repertoires, and no such trend appeared in memory repertoires. Conclusions relied on cross-sectional statistical analysis, since the same donors could not be followed over many years. In monozygotic twins, out-of-frame TCR alpha sharing was systematically underestimated by recombination models, although the models agreed with sharing between unrelated individuals. Compared with coincidental sharing between unrelated individuals, out-of-frame TCR alpha sequences shared between twins showed an excess of sequences with low generation probability. In beta out-of-frame sequences, excess twin sharing was weaker, because having fewer shared sequences lowered the signal-to-noise ratio. Zero-insertion analyses could be partly confounded by invariant T cells such as MAIT and iNKT, although diverse VJ usage argued against such confounding for most clonotypes.

Only healthy Caucasian donors were included. Three pairs of female monozygotic twins, all aged about 18 to 29 years, were included in the twin cohort. CD4+ and CD8+ T cell populations were isolated with positive isolation kits from Invitrogen. This clonotype came up a few times. Its antigen remains undetermined. Base qualities are not at hand, and no much larger clone is one base apart. Library preparation used 5' RACE. Sequenced using an Illumina HiSeq 2000. Template switching introduced a universal primer binding site; the final cDNA contained a unique molecular identifier, enabling accurate counting of TCR cDNA molecules. First-strand cDNA for TCR alpha and beta chains was synthesized from specific primers in the conserved constant-segment region. To control for contamination, each cDNA library was double barcoded with a SMART-Mk sample barcode plus Illumina barcodes. TruSeq adapter sequences, together with Illumina sample barcodes, were added in two successive PCR steps. Sequencing of the TCR alpha and beta cDNA libraries was done on the Illumina HiSeq platform using custom primers. As for the authors' bioinformatics: Unique molecular identifiers were extracted from raw reads with MiGEC, and CDR3 positions were determined with MiXCR. Recombination models were inferred per individual with the repgenHMM and IGoR tools using an EM algorithm. Shared clonotype analysis was performed with the tcR package in R, normalizing sharing by the product of cloneset sizes. To study raw recombination free of thymic and clonal selection effects, out-of-frame nonproductive sequences were analyzed. The raw public reads went through TCRdb reprocessing: fastp at Q25, MiXCR clone calling, in-frame beta chains kept. Rows merge per CDR3 protein into single entries with the most common DNA and genes. These V and J calls derive from TCRdb rather than the authors' analysis. For this sample there are 500,000 to 600,000 distinct CDR3 sequences; 22% appear just once. Around 1% of the sample is held by the ten biggest clonotypes.

V sheds 6 bases and J sheds 8 bases, leaving 16 bases between their ends. The CDR3 runs 13 amino acids, cysteine and phenylalanine included. Only the CDR3 portion is preserved as DNA: 39 bases, with reading frame beginning at the first base. The germline V gene (reference sequence) sets CDR1 to DFQATT and CDR2 to SNEGSKA. These data also formed part of another study, on T cells expressing NK-cell markers. That second publication adds: Three sorted T-cell subsets (CD3+CD56+NKG2C+, CD3+CD56+NKG2C- and CD3+CD56-NKG2C+) from several donors had their TCR beta-chain repertoires profiled. Among the eight sequenced donors, seven were HCMV-seropositive and one was HCMV-seronegative. To restrict sorting to alphabetaTCR-expressing T cells, an anti-gammadeltaTCR antibody was added in several experiments. In several donors, the dominant CD3+CD56+NKG2C+ clonotypes were found to rank among the top 10 CD8+ clonotypes and to make up about 1.0-7.5% of CD8+ T cells. Those dominant clonotypes were again the most abundant among CD3+CD56-NKG2C+ cells in a few donors, at roughly 25-60.1%. It remained unclear whether the expanded NKG2C-expressing T cell clones were specific for HCMV antigens. The study sequenced eight donors, all healthy volunteers chosen at random: three men and five women. To determine HCMV serostatus, a commercial ELISA kit was used to detect HCMV-specific IgG in serum. Reads were demultiplexed and grouped by UMI with MIGEC, and clonotypes were assembled and quantified with MiTCR. To remove erroneous sequences, TCR cDNA sequences were retained only when supported by two or more reads. The tcR package was used for downstream repertoire analysis, and clonotypes were matched between fractions using CDR3 nucleotide sequence together with V segment. VDJmatch was used to annotate antigen specificity against VDJdb, with one amino acid substitution in CDR3 permitted.

Source material: CD4+ T cells sorted from blood. The chain is made from TRBV20-1 and TRBJ1-4; the D gene is possibly TRBD1, with 6 bases matching. The TCR was taken from a woman under 30 in good health. The CDR3 sequence is CSAPPGGREKLFF. The DNA sequence is given as TGCAGTGCCCCCCCCGGGGGCAGGGAAAAACTGTTTTTT.